The source of this T cell receptor (beta chain) is a study of siplizumab effects on memory and regulatory T cells. General study findings and limits: The diversity of naive T cells seemed greater than that of memory cells, and their alloresponse contribution seemed major. Alloreactive sequences whose origin lay in unstimulated CD4+ memory cells were significantly reduced by siplizumab.

Libraries were prepared by immunoSEQ multiplex PCR; TCRdb keeps only in-frame clonotypes and omits some of them. The sample includes some 100,000 clones, around 94% seen only once; the top ten take around 0.6%. This clone was seen a handful of times. The antigen remains undetermined. Germline CDR1 and CDR2: MNHEY and SMNVEV (reference sequence). J was trimmed by 2 bases and V by 6 bases; bases with no gene match: 13. The CDR3 spans 16 residues. The chain is built from TRBV27 and TRBJ2-7; TRBD2 matches at 7 bases. The sequence was collected from a human donor in good health. Source material: Tregs sorted from blood. The CDR3, as DNA: TGTGCCAGCAGACTAACGACGACTAGCTTTGCCTACGAGCAGTACTTC. Translating gives CASRLTTTSFAYEQYF.